The table lists the clone carrying this TCR beta chain with a few counts. CDR1 is DFQATT and CDR2 is SNEGSKA in the germline V gene (reference sequence). This CDR3 region has 13 residues. J gave up 2 bases and V 5 bases, and 5 bases lay outside the gene matches. This record belongs to a study of T cells in Graves' hyperthyroidism and ophthalmopathy. Researchers took RNA transcripts and amplified the TCR beta CDR3 regions from them. When the TCR CDR3 underwent first-round RT-PCR, the HTBI primer set was used. MiXCR, applied by TCRdb to the multiplex PCR reads, yields one record per CDR3 protein. The sample contains about 740,000 distinct CDR3 sequences, 12% to 15% of which appear only once.

Sequencing was carried out using blood. The clonotype comes from a woman aged 18-35 years with Graves' hyperthyroidism. The chain joins TRBV20-1 to TRBJ2-7; 8 nucleotides match TRBD1. The CDR3 bases are TGCAGTGCTCACGGGACAGGAACCTACGAGCAGTACTTC. Its translation is CSAHGTGTYEQYF.